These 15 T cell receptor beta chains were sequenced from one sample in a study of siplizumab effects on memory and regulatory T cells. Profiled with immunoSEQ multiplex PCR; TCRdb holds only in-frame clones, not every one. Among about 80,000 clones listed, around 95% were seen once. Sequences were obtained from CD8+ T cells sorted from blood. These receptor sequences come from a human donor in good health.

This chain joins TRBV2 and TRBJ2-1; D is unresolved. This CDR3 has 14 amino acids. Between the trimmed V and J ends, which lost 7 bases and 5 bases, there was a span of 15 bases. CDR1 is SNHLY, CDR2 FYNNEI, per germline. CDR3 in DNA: TGTGCCAGCATTGACTCGATCGAACACAATGAGCAGTTCTTC. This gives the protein CASIDSIEHNEQFF.

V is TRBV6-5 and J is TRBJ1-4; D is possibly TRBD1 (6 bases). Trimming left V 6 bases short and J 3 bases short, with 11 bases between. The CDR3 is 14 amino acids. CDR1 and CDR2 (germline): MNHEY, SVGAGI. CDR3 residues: CASRNTGSNEKLFF. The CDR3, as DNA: TGTGCCAGCAGAAATACAGGGTCTAATGAAAAACTGTTTTTT.

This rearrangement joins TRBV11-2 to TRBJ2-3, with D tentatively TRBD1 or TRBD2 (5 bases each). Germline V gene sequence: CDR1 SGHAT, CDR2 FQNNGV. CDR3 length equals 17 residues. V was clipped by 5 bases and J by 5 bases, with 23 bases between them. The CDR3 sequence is CASSPYVRDRYGDTQYF. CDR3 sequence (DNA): TGTGCCAGCAGCCCCTACGTCAGGGACCGATATGGAGATACGCAGTATTTT.

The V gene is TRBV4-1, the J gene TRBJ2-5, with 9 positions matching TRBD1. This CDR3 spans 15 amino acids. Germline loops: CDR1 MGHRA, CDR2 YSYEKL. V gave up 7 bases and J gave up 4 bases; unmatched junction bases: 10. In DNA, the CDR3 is TGCGCCAGCACGGACAGGGGAGGGGTATCAGAGACCCAGTACTTC. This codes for CASTDRGGVSETQYF.

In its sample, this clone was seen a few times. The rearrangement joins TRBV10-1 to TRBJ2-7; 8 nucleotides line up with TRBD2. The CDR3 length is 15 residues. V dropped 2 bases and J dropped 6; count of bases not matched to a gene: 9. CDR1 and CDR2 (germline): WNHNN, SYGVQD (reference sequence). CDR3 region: CASSETGTSKAEQYF. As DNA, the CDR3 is TGCGCCAGCAGTGAGACCGGGACTAGTAAGGCCGAGCAGTACTTC.

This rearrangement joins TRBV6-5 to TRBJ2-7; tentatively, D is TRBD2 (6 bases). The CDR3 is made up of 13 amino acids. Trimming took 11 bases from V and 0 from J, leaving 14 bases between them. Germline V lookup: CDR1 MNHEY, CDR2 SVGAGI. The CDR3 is CAASGGFSYEQYF. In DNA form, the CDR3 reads TGTGCCGCCTCCGGGGGTTTCTCCTACGAGCAGTACTTC.

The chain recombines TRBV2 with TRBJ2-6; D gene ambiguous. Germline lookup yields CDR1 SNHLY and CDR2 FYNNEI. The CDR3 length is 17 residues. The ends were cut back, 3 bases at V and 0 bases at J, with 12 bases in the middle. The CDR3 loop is CASSDAGVSSGANVLTF. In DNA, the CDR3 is TGTGCCAGCAGTGATGCTGGGGTGTCCTCTGGGGCCAACGTCCTGACTTTC.

The CDR3 sequence is CASSPPVVSDTQYF. DNA of the CDR3: TGTGCCAGCTCACCACCGGTGGTTAGTGATACGCAGTATTTT. The gene calls are TRBV18 and TRBJ2-3; no clear D. This CDR3 has 14 amino acids. Per the germline V gene, CDR1 is KGHSH and CDR2 is LQKENI. Trimming took off 0 bases at V and 6 bases at J, with 10 bases between the two ends.

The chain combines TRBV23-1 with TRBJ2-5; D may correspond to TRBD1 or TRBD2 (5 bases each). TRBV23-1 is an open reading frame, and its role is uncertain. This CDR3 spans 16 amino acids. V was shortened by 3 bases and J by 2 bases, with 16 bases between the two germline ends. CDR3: CASSQMDTPGQETQYF. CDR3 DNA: TGCGCCAGCAGTCAGATGGACACCCCGGGGCAAGAGACCCAGTACTTC.

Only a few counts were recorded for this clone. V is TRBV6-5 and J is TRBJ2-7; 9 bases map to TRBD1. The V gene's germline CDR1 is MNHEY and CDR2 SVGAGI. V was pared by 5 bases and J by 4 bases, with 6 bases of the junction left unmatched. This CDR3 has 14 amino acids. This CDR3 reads CASSELQGAYEQYF. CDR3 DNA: TGTGCCAGCAGTGAATTACAGGGGGCATACGAGCAGTACTTC.

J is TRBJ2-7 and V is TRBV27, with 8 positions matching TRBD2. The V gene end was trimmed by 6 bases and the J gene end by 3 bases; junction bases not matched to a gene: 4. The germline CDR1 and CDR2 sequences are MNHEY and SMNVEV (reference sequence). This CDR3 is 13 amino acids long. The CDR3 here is CASRELADYEQYF. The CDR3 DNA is TGTGCCAGCAGGGAACTAGCGGACTACGAGCAGTACTTC.

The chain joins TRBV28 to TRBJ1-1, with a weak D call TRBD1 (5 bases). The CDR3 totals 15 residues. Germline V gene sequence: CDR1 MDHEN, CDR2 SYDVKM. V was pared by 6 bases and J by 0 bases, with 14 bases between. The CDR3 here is CASRGLRDLNTEAFF. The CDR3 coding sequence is TGTGCCAGCAGGGGGTTACGGGACTTGAACACTGAAGCTTTCTTT.

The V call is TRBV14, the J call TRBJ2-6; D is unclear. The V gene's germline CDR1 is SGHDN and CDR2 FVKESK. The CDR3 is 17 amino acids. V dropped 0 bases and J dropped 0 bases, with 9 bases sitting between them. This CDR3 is CASSQEGWSSGANVLTF. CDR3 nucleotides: TGTGCCAGCAGCCAAGAGGGCTGGAGCTCTGGGGCCAACGTCCTGACTTTC.

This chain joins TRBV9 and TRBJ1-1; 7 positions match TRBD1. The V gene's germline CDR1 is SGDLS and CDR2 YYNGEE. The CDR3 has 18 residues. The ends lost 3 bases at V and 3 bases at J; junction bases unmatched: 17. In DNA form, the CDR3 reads TGTGCCAGCAGCGCGAACGTCAAGGGGGCGGGCGGGGACACTGAAGCTTTCTTT. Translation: CASSANVKGAGGDTEAFF.

DNA for the CDR3: TGTGCCAGCAGAAGGCAAGCGGCGTCCACAGATACGCAGTATTTT. Translated: CASRRQAASTDTQYF. V usage is TRBV27 and J usage is TRBJ2-3; weak D call: TRBD2 (5 bases). Deletions cut 6 bases from V and 2 bases from J, with 15 bases between. Germline V gene lookup returns CDR1 MNHEY and CDR2 SMNVEV (reference sequence). This CDR3 comprises 15 residues.